This entry lists 14 T cell receptor beta chains sequenced from one sample in a study of spatial heterogeneity in lung cancer. General study findings and limits: Counts of expanded alpha and beta TCRs within tumors tracked the tumor nonsynonymous mutation count.

TCRdb called the 5' RACE reads again in MiXCR, with one record for every CDR3 protein. The data show about 6,000 distinct CDR3 sequences, about 8.9% seen once. Time point of the sample: sample taken at primary tumor resection. For these TCRs, the target antigens are not known. The input for sequencing was lung tumor tissue, taken at surgery. Receptors were obtained from a female donor with early-stage non-small cell lung cancer.

J is TRBJ2-5 and V is TRBV12-3 or TRBV12-4, with 11 nucleotides matching TRBD2. The length of the CDR3 is 15 residues. Trimming at V came to 6 bases and at J to 5 bases, leaving 8 bases not matched to a gene. The CDR3 DNA sequence: TGTGCCAGCAGCTCGGGACTAGCGGATTCCGAGACCCAGTACTTC. Its protein product is CASSSGLADSETQYF.

For this clonotype: A read error is possible here, since a much larger clone lies one base away. The chain's CDR3 is CASRSRQGTPSGYTF. The CDR3 DNA follows: TGTGCCAGCAGATCCCGACAGGGAACACCTTCTGGCTACACCTTC. The chain is built from TRBV27 and TRBJ1-2, with 7 bases identical to TRBD1. This CDR3 region has 15 residues. J lost 7 bases, V lost 6 bases, and 14 bases had no gene match. Germline CDR1 is MNHEY and CDR2 is SMNVEV (reference sequence).

This clonotype appeared many times. The CDR3 here is CASSQGTSSTYEQYF. For the CDR3, the DNA is TGCGCCAGCAGCCAGGGGACTAGCAGCACCTACGAGCAGTACTTC. The chain couples TRBV4-3 to TRBJ2-7; 9 bases agree with TRBD2. The junction had 5 bases not matched to a gene; V was cut back by 3 bases and J by 2 bases. Germline V gene lookup returns CDR1 LGHNA and CDR2 YSLEER. This CDR3 is 15 amino acids long.

Turning to this clonotype: Since a much larger clone is just one base distant, this may be a read error. The CDR3 region has the DNA TGTGCCAGCAACTCAACTAGTCGATACTACGAGCAGTACTTC. Amino acid sequence: CASNSTSRYYEQYF. This chain uses TRBV7-9 with TRBJ2-7, with D tentatively TRBD2 (5 bases). This CDR3 has 14 amino acids. CDR1 is SEHNR and CDR2 is FQNEAQ in the germline V gene (reference sequence). Trimming pared 7 bases from V and 3 bases from J, leaving 16 bases between.

The sample holds many counts of this clonotype. V is TRBV20-1 and J is TRBJ2-5, with TRBD2 as a possible D gene (5 bases). Trimming pared 6 bases from V and 1 base from J, leaving 18 bases between. Germline V gene sequence: CDR1 DFQATT, CDR2 SNEGSKA (reference sequence). This CDR3 is 15 amino acids long. CDR3 DNA: TGCAGTGCCGGTCCTCTGACTAAACCCCAAGAGACCCAGTACTTC. This sequence encodes CSAGPLTKPQETQYF.

This clonotype occurred many times. The genes are TRBV2 and TRBJ1-5; D is possibly TRBD1 (5 bases). Trimming stripped 8 bases from V and 6 bases from J, with 14 bases between. The CDR3 loop spans 13 amino acids. CDR1 and CDR2 (germline): SNHLY, FYNNEI. The CDR3 bases are TGTGCCAGCGCGGGAGGGGTCGGTCAGCCCCAGCATTTT. Its translation: CASAGGVGQPQHF.

Comment on this clonotype: A much larger clone lies one base from this, so it may be a read error. The chain is built from TRBV18 and TRBJ1-2, with TRBD1 matching 8 bases. The germline CDR1 and CDR2 sequences are KGHSH and LQKENI. V was clipped by 9 bases and J by 6 bases; unmatched bases: 12. This CDR3 comprises 14 residues. In DNA, the CDR3 is TGTGCCAGATCAAGGGCAGGGGGCGATGATGGCTACACCTTC. It is translated as CARSRAGGDDGYTF.

This clonotype is medium-sized within its sample. The V and J genes are TRBV11-2 and TRBJ2-3; 10 bases fit TRBD2. V gave up 0 bases and J gave up 1 base; unmatched junction bases: 1. The germline V gene encodes CDR1 SGHAT and CDR2 FQNNGV. The CDR3 is made up of 16 amino acids. The CDR3 protein is CASSLDLAGGTDTQYF. CDR3 DNA: TGTGCCAGCAGCTTAGACCTAGCGGGGGGCACAGATACGCAGTATTTT.

In this sample, this clonotype is medium-sized. The genes are TRBV6-1 and TRBJ2-5, with D perhaps TRBD1 (6 bases). Germline V gene sequence: CDR1 MNHNS, CDR2 SASEGT. Trimming removed 2 bases from V and 2 bases from J, with 24 bases in between. There are 19 residues in the CDR3. The CDR3 loop reads CASSELSGTRTIRQETQYF. CDR3 DNA: TGTGCCAGCAGTGAACTATCCGGGACAAGGACGATACGACAAGAGACCCAGTACTTC.

In its sample, this clonotype is medium-sized. The chain carries TRBV6-5 and TRBJ2-3, with D possibly TRBD2 on 7 matching bases. The CDR3 covers 14 residues. Looked up from germline, CDR1 is MNHEY and CDR2 is SVGAGI. Trimming removed 4 bases from V and 6 bases from J, with 14 bases in between. The CDR3, as DNA: TGTGCCAGCAGTTGGGGGGGCCGTCGGGATACGCAGTATTTT. Residues: CASSWGGRRDTQYF.

By its share, this clonotype is medium-sized. For the CDR3, the DNA is TGTGCCAGCAGCTTGGTACAGGGGGCCGCCTACGAGCAGTACTTC. This codes for CASSLVQGAAYEQYF. The gene calls are TRBV5-6 and TRBJ2-7; 9 nucleotides match TRBD1. The CDR3 spans 15 residues. Germline V gives CDR1 SGHDT, CDR2 YYEEEE. V was pared by 0 bases and J by 2 bases, with 3 bases of the junction left unmatched.

This clonotype was counted ten times or more. The chain couples TRBV27 to TRBJ2-7; no definite D call. The CDR3 loop spans 16 amino acids. Trimming stripped 6 bases from V and 3 bases from J, with 21 bases between. From germline, CDR1 is MNHEY and CDR2 SMNVEV (reference sequence). The CDR3 loop is CASSLRDSLLSYEQYF. The CDR3 nucleotides read TGTGCCAGCAGCCTTCGAGACTCGCTATTGAGCTACGAGCAGTACTTC.

This clonotype was seen more than once but under ten times. The CDR3 reads CASRTLAFSGNTIYF. CDR3 nucleotide sequence: TGTGCCAGCAGGACTTTAGCCTTCTCTGGAAACACCATATATTTT. The chain joins TRBV6-6 to TRBJ1-3; D is uncertain. The CDR3 is 15 amino acids. The germline V and J ends were trimmed by 6 bases and 0 bases, with 12 bases remaining between them. Germline V gene sequence: CDR1 MNHNY, CDR2 SVGAGI (reference sequence).

Judged by abundance, this clonotype is medium-sized. The J gene is TRBJ1-5, the V gene TRBV7-2; 9 bases align to TRBD1. The germline gives CDR1 SGHTA, CDR2 FQGNSA. The CDR3 runs 13 residues. J lost 4 bases, V lost 9 bases, and 4 bases had no gene match. CDR3 sequence: CASKGTGNQPQHF. Here the CDR3 DNA reads TGTGCCAGTAAGGGGACAGGGAATCAGCCCCAGCATTTT.